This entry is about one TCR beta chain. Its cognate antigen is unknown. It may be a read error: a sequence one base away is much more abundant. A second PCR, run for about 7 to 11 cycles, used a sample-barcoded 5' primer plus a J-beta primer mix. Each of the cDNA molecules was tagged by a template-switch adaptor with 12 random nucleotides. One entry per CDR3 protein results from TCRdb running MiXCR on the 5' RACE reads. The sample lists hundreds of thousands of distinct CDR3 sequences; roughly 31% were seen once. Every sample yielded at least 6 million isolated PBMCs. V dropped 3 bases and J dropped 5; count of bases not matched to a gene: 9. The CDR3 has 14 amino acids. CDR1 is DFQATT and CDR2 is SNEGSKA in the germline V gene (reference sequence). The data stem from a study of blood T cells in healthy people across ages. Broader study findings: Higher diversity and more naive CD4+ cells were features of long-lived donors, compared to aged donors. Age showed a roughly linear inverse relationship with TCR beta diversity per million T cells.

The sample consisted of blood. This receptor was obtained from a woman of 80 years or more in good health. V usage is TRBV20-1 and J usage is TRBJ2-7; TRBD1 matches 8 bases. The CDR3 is CSARAPQGGNEQYF. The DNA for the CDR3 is TGCAGTGCTAGGGCCCCACAGGGGGGAAACGAGCAGTACTTC.